This entry lists 25 T cell receptor beta chains sequenced from one sample in a study of blood T cell repertoires in COVID-19. Sequenced by immunoSEQ multiplex PCR; TCRdb stores in-frame clones only, minus some. This table has hundreds of thousands of clones, roughly nine tenths appearing once. Material: PBMCs or T cells enriched from blood (not recorded which). The receptors were gathered from a woman aged 18-30 years who had recovered from COVID-19.

The chain uses TRBV15 and TRBJ1-1, with D perhaps matching TRBD1 (6 bases). The germline V and J ends were trimmed by 4 bases and 7 bases, with 16 bases remaining between them. Germline loops: CDR1 LNHNV, CDR2 YYDKDF (reference sequence). The CDR3 length is 14 residues. The CDR3 region is CATSTGWDIDEAFF. CDR3 sequence (DNA): TGTGCCACCAGCACCGGATGGGACATTGATGAAGCTTTCTTT.

This sequence joins TRBV25-1 and TRBJ1-3; 8 positions agree with TRBD1. In germline, CDR1 is MGHDK, CDR2 SYGVNS. V shed 1 base and J 0 bases; nucleotides not matched to a gene: 5. The CDR3 loop spans 17 amino acids. This CDR3 is CASSESRDRPSGNTIYF. The CDR3 region has the DNA TGTGCCAGCAGTGAATCCCGGGACAGGCCCTCTGGAAACACCATATATTTT.

The chain uses TRBV28 and TRBJ2-4, with TRBD2 matching over 9 bases. There are 15 residues in the CDR3. Germline CDR1 and CDR2: MDHEN and SYDVKM. Germline trimming cut 5 bases from V and 0 bases from J; bases unmatched to any gene: 2. CDR3: CASSLAGIAKNIQYF. The CDR3, as DNA: TGTGCCAGCAGTCTAGCGGGGATAGCCAAAAACATTCAGTACTTC. Variable domain in full (rest from reference TRBV28 and TRBJ2-4): DVKVTQSSRYLVKRTGEKVFLECVQDMDHENMFWYRQDPGLGLRLIYFSYDVKMKEKGDIPEGYSVSREKKERFSLILESASTNQTSMYLCASSLAGIAKNIQYFGAGTRLSVL.

This clone was seen a handful of times. The chain joins TRBV7-3 to TRBJ2-1; 8 positions agree with TRBD2. J lost 9 bases, V lost 5 bases, and 12 bases had no gene match. CDR3 length: 15 residues. CDR1 SGHTA and CDR2 FQGTGA come from the germline V gene. The CDR3 coding sequence is TGTGCCAGCAGCCTCCGACCACTGACTAGCGCTGAGCAGTTCTTC. It encodes CASSLRPLTSAEQFF.

The J gene is TRBJ1-1, the V gene TRBV15, with a weak D call TRBD1 (5 bases). V was shortened by 0 bases and J by 4 bases, with 9 bases between the two germline ends. CDR1 is LNHNV and CDR2 is YYDKDF in the germline V gene (reference sequence). The CDR3 runs 14 residues. CDR3 nucleotide sequence: TGTGCCACCAGCAGAGATAAGGGGATCACTGAAGCTTTCTTT. Amino acid sequence: CATSRDKGITEAFF. Full variable domain (remainder filled in from reference TRBV15 and TRBJ1-1): DAMVIQNPRYQVTQFGKPVTLSCSQTLNHNVMYWYQQKSSQAPKLLFHYYDKDFNNEADTPDNFQSRRPNTSFCFLDIRSPGLGDTAMYLCATSRDKGITEAFFGQGTRLTVV.

This clone was seen a few times. The rearrangement uses TRBV7-8 and TRBJ2-7; 10 bases fit TRBD2. CDR1 is SGHVS, CDR2 FQNEAQ, per germline. CDR3 length: 18 residues. V trimming: 5 bases; J trimming: 2 bases; junction bases outside the gene matches: 15. The DNA of the CDR3 is TGTGCCAGCAGCCCCCACGGGGGAGCGGGGGGGCTCACCTACGAGCAGTACTTC. As protein: CASSPHGGAGGLTYEQYF.

The chain carries TRBV11-2 and TRBJ1-4, with a possible D match to TRBD1 (6 bases). The germline V gene encodes CDR1 SGHAT and CDR2 FQNNGV. The CDR3 runs 15 residues. Trimming removed 5 bases at V and 4 bases at J, with 14 bases between. CDR3: CASSQGPAGNEKLFF. As DNA, the CDR3 is TGTGCCAGCAGCCAGGGGCCGGCGGGTAATGAAAAACTGTTTTTT.

V is TRBV19 and J is TRBJ2-1; 7 nucleotides agree with TRBD1. There are 13 residues in the CDR3. The germline CDR1 and CDR2 sequences are LNHDA and SQIVND (reference sequence). The V and J ends lost 7 bases and 13 bases, in that order; junction bases with no gene match: 13. The CDR3 reads CASTRGGQAAQFF. The DNA of the CDR3 is TGTGCCAGTACCAGAGGCGGACAGGCCGCCCAGTTCTTC.

The chain has TRBV7-3 and TRBJ2-7, with 8 nucleotides matching TRBD2. Per the germline V gene, CDR1 is SGHTA and CDR2 is FQGTGA. With V trimmed by 2 bases and J by 1 base, 4 bases remained unmatched. The CDR3 covers 15 residues. This CDR3 reads CASSLRAGASYEQYF. For the CDR3, the DNA is TGTGCCAGCAGCTTACGAGCGGGGGCTTCCTACGAGCAGTACTTC.

This clone has only one observation. J is TRBJ1-1 and V is TRBV14; D gene unclear. With 2 bases removed from V and 4 bases from J, the gap between germline ends came to 11 bases. Germline CDR1 SGHDN, CDR2 FVKESK. CDR3 length equals 14 residues. In DNA form, the CDR3 reads TGTGCCAGCAGCCAACATCCCCCTAGCACTGAAGCTTTCTTT. This codes for CASSQHPPSTEAFF.

This clone was recorded only once. The chain couples TRBV7-9 to TRBJ2-2, with TRBD1 as a possible D gene (5 bases). Trimming took off 5 bases at V and 4 bases at J, with 20 bases between the two ends. Germline V CDR1 and CDR2: SEHNR, FQNEAQ (reference sequence). The CDR3 covers 17 residues. The CDR3, as DNA: TGTGCCAGCAGCCCGAGCTTGGCAGGGTCGGGCACCGGGGAGCTGTTTTTT. It specifies CASSPSLAGSGTGELFF.

The rearrangement uses TRBV5-1 and TRBJ2-1; D perhaps matches TRBD1 (6 bases). Germline loops: CDR1 SGHRS, CDR2 YFSETQ. This CDR3 is built from 19 residues. Trimming removed 1 base at V and 3 bases at J, with 23 bases between. The CDR3 loop is CASSLRGTRQARVYNEQFF. CDR3 bases: TGCGCCAGCAGCTTGAGAGGTACAAGACAGGCCAGAGTCTACAATGAGCAGTTCTTC.

This chain joins TRBV5-1 and TRBJ1-3; no clear D gene. Deletions cut 0 bases from V and 0 bases from J, with 10 bases between. The CDR3 runs 16 residues. Germline CDR1 is SGHRS and CDR2 is YFSETQ. This chain's CDR3 is CASSLGLSFSGNTIYF. In nucleotides, the CDR3 is TGCGCCAGCAGCTTGGGTCTCAGTTTCTCTGGAAACACCATATATTTT.

The chain has TRBV9 and TRBJ2-2, with TRBD1 as a possible D gene (5 bases). Looked up from germline, CDR1 is SGDLS and CDR2 is YYNGEE. Trimming removed 0 bases at V and 5 bases at J, with 14 bases between. The CDR3 has 16 residues. CDR3 amino acids: CASSVGRLGETGELFF. DNA of the CDR3: TGTGCCAGCAGCGTAGGGCGGTTAGGGGAAACCGGGGAGCTGTTTTTT.

The V gene is TRBV11-3, the J gene TRBJ2-2, with 9 bases that match TRBD1. The CDR3 is 16 residues long. Germline CDR1 and CDR2: SGHNT and YENEEA. The V segment lost 4 bases and the J segment 1 base; nucleotides outside the gene matches: 4. Here the CDR3 DNA reads TGTGCCAGCAGCTCAGGGGGACAGGGGAACACCGGGGAGCTGTTTTTT. It yields the protein CASSSGGQGNTGELFF.

This clone showed up just once. The chain's CDR3 is CASSLRFWDRGYSNQPQHF. The CDR3 DNA reads TGTGCCAGCAGCTTAAGGTTTTGGGACAGGGGCTATAGCAATCAGCCCCAGCATTTT. The J gene is TRBJ1-5, the V gene TRBV11-3; 10 bases fit TRBD1. The ends lost 2 bases at V and 0 bases at J; junction bases unmatched: 10. Germline V gene lookup returns CDR1 SGHNT and CDR2 YENEEA. The CDR3 runs to 19 residues.

This clone has just one count. The genes are TRBV27 and TRBJ1-1, with D uncertain. The CDR3 covers 14 residues. CDR1 is MNHEY, CDR2 SMNVEV, per germline (reference sequence). V was trimmed by 8 bases and J by 0 bases, leaving 13 bases between them. The CDR3 protein is CASASLEMNTEAFF. DNA for the CDR3: TGTGCCAGCGCCTCGCTTGAGATGAACACTGAAGCTTTCTTT.

This clone was picked up a small number of times. The chain employs TRBV19 and TRBJ1-2, with 8 positions matching TRBD1. The CDR3 extends over 18 amino acids. CDR1 is LNHDA and CDR2 is SQIVND in the germline V gene (reference sequence). Unmatched junction bases numbered 18, after V lost 5 bases and J lost 4 bases. CDR3 sequence: CASSRTNHGQGASYGYTF. CDR3 nucleotide sequence: TGTGCCAGTAGTCGTACCAACCACGGACAGGGAGCAAGCTATGGCTACACCTTC.

This clone was seen only once. J is TRBJ1-1 and V is TRBV19, with D unclear. CDR1 LNHDA and CDR2 SQIVND come from the germline V gene (reference sequence). The CDR3 is 15 amino acids. Trimming left V 8 bases short and J 5 bases short, with 21 bases between. The CDR3 sequence: CASLWGAGGGTEAFF. The CDR3 nucleotides are TGTGCCAGTTTATGGGGTGCGGGCGGCGGGACTGAAGCTTTCTTT.

This clone was detected once. The gene calls are TRBV27 and TRBJ1-2; 8 bases line up with TRBD1. The V gene's germline CDR1 is MNHEY and CDR2 SMNVEV (reference sequence). Trimming removed 5 bases from V and 5 bases from J; junction bases left unmatched: 4. The CDR3 runs 13 residues. In DNA, the CDR3 is TGTGCCAGCAGTCTAAGACAGGGGTATGGCTACACCTTC. It encodes CASSLRQGYGYTF.

The genes are TRBV5-1 and TRBJ1-3; TRBD1 might be the D (5 bases). The CDR3 length is 16 residues. The V end was cut by 2 bases, the J end by 0 bases, with 12 bases between. Germline assignment: CDR1 SGHRS and CDR2 YFSETQ. The CDR3 here is CASSFSWGVSGNTIYF. CDR3 bases: TGCGCCAGCAGCTTTTCATGGGGGGTCTCTGGAAACACCATATATTTT.

The chain joins TRBV19 to TRBJ2-1; the match to TRBD1 covers 10 bases. The CDR3 has 17 amino acids. The V gene's germline CDR1 is LNHDA and CDR2 SQIVND (reference sequence). V gave up 5 bases and J gave up 9 bases; unmatched junction bases: 16. CDR3 loop: CASSPPPGTGAVGEQFF. The CDR3 DNA is TGTGCCAGTAGTCCCCCTCCCGGGACAGGGGCGGTGGGTGAGCAGTTCTTC.

Concerning this clone itself: Within the sample, other DNA sequences also encode this same CDR3. This rearrangement joins TRBV27 to TRBJ1-6; D perhaps matches TRBD1 (6 bases). The CDR3 runs to 14 residues. The germline CDR1 and CDR2 sequences are MNHEY and SMNVEV (reference sequence). Trimming pared 3 bases from V and 7 bases from J, leaving 10 bases between. CDR3 amino acids: CASSLRRGNSPLHF. In DNA form, the CDR3 reads TGTGCCAGCAGTTTGCGCAGGGGAAATTCACCCCTCCACTTT.

The V and J genes are TRBV3-1 (or the pseudogene TRBV3-2) and TRBJ2-7; 10 bases line up with TRBD1. Losses at the gene ends were 6 bases for V and 4 bases for J; bases not matched to a gene: 9. The CDR3 totals 15 residues. Germline V gene data show CDR1 as LGHDT and CDR2 as YNNKEL (reference sequence). DNA of the CDR3: TGTGCCAGCAGGCCTGGACAGGGGGGAGAGTACGAGCAGTACTTC. Translated, it gives CASRPGQGGEYEQYF.

The chain has TRBV18 and TRBJ1-1; D is ambiguous. This CDR3 is 14 amino acids long. V was pared by 3 bases and J by 5 bases, with 13 bases between. Germline CDR1 KGHSH, CDR2 LQKENI. The DNA of the CDR3 is TGTGCCAGCTCACCCGAGCGTTGGGTAACTGAAGCTTTCTTT. This translates into CASSPERWVTEAFF.